This T cell receptor (beta chain) was recorded in a study of T cells in Graves' hyperthyroidism and ophthalmopathy. At the level of the study: Upon initial diagnosis and before any treatment, peripheral blood was collected.

Ten or more counts support this clonotype. The V end was cut by 1 base, the J end by 4 bases, with 16 bases between. This CDR3 contains 16 residues. From germline, CDR1 is SGHDT and CDR2 YYEEEE. Stable Graves' hyperthyroidism denoted no ophthalmopathy progression over 18 months. TCR beta CDR3 regions were amplified from RNA. A first-round RT-PCR of the TCR CDR3 used the HTBI primer set. TCRdb itself ran the multiplex PCR reads through MiXCR, one entry per CDR3 protein. The sample has hundreds of thousands of distinct CDR3 sequences, 13% seen once. This receptor was identified in a woman aged 18-30 years with Graves' hyperthyroidism. The chain uses TRBV5-6 and TRBJ2-3; D perhaps matches TRBD2 (7 bases). The sequencing sample was made of blood. CDR3 loop: CASSLTGGPSADTQYF. For the CDR3, the DNA is TGTGCCAGCAGCTTGACGGGGGGCCCTTCCGCAGATACGCAGTATTTT.